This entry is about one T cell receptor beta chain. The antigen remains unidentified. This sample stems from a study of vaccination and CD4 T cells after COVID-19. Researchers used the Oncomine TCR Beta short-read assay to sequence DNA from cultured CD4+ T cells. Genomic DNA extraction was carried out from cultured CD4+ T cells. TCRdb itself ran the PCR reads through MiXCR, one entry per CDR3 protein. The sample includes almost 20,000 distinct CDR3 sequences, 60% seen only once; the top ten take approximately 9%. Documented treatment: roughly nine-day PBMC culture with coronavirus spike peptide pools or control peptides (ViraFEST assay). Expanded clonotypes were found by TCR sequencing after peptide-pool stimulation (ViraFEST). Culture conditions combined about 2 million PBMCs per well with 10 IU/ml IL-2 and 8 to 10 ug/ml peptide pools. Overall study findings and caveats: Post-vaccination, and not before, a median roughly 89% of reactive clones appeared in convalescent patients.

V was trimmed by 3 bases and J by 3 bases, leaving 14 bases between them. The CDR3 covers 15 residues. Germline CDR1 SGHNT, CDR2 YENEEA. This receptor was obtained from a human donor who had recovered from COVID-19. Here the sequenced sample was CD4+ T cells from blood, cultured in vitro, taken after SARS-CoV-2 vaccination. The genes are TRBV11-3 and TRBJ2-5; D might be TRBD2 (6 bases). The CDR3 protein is CASSLRTTSKETQYF. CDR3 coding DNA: TGTGCCAGCAGCTTGAGGACCACTAGCAAAGAGACCCAGTACTTC.